This T cell receptor beta chain was profiled in a study of T cell responses to AZD1222 COVID-19 vaccine (dated by TCRdb to 2020 to 2022). The study in broad terms: A total of just over 230 trial participants underwent TCR sequencing, of whom 207 had received two doses of AZD1222 and around 25 had received two doses of the MenACWY control vaccine. Trial participants were enrolled into age subgroups of 18-55, 56-69 and 70-plus years, which contained 148, 28 and 57 TCR-sequenced participants, respectively. Overall study outcomes, separate from this receptor: Most participants were white British and females outnumbered males, and the authors suggested that clonal diversity may have been underestimated. In the small 56-69-year group, the increase in depth fell short of significance, most likely because of low power. Epitopes outside the regions mutated in the B.1.351 and B.1.1.7 variants were reportedly recognized by nearly half of the unique spike-specific TCRs. The vaccine-associated CD4 TCRs covered the entire spike protein, and the dominant responses fell in regions 160-218 and 743-854. Conclusions about previously exposed vaccinees were limited because only a handful of AZD1222 recipients were SARS-CoV-2 seropositive at baseline. A significant rise in spike-specific TCR breadth and depth was observed after two AZD1222 doses relative to day 0 and relative to MenACWY recipients. Because no day 14 peak-response samples were available, the repertoires could be characterized only after the peak T cell response.

This clone was counted only a few times. Which antigen it targets is not known. Qualities for individual bases were not recorded, and no much larger clone is one base off. In light of the paper, this sample's time point label describes: about 28 days (+/-7) after the second vaccine dose. Because spike-specific TCR depth and breadth did not differ between the two schedules, AZD1222 recipients who got a second dose at roughly 4 weeks were pooled with those who got a second dose at roughly 12 weeks. Vaccinee samples came from UK trials COV001 and COV002, including a single-blind randomized controlled phase 2/3 trial of AZD1222 (ChAdOx1 nCoV-19) in healthy adults. For TCRbeta chain sequencing, PBMC samples from trial participants were taken at day 0 and at day 28 after the second dose. The CDR3 regions of human TCRbeta chains were subjected to immunosequencing. The published analysis was carried out like this. TCRs in the repertoires were compared against a reference library of SARS-CoV-2-specific TCRs that had been generated with the MIRA antigen-specificity platform. Breadth was defined as the fraction of unique TCRs that were SARS-CoV-2-associated. Depth was defined as the fraction of total T cells that were SARS-CoV-2-associated. Using the MIRA data, each spike-specific TCR was mapped to the spike region that the TCR reacts to and placed in a CD4 or CD8 class. Log10-transformed breadth and depth values were compared by one-way ANOVA with Sidak's multiple comparisons tests. In its TCRdb copy, this immuneACCESS table keeps in-frame sequences only and misses some clones. Where compared with another copy, unresolved V genes explain less than half of these, and the others have no known cause. The D gene and trimming were derived from the DNA, and the V and J assignments and clone size from that table. The sample has under 95,000 clones on record, around 90% of them singletons. The leading ten clones occupy around 10% of the sample.

The junction shows trimming of 5 bases on V and 0 bases on J, plus 11 bases between the germline ends. CDR3 length: 15 amino acids, cysteine to phenylalanine. The DNA shown is the 45-base CDR3, in frame from base 1. CDR1 and CDR2 (MNHEY, SVGEGT) derive from the germline V gene. The V gene is TRBV6-2 or TRBV6-3 and the J gene is TRBJ2-4; no D segment can be confidently identified. The sequence came from an adult who received the AZD1222 COVID-19 vaccine. This specimen was peripheral blood, taken 28 days after the second AZD1222 dose. The CDR3 region: CASSPSWLAKNIQYF. The bases read TGTGCCAGCAGTCCGTCGTGGCTAGCCAAAAACATTCAGTACTTC.